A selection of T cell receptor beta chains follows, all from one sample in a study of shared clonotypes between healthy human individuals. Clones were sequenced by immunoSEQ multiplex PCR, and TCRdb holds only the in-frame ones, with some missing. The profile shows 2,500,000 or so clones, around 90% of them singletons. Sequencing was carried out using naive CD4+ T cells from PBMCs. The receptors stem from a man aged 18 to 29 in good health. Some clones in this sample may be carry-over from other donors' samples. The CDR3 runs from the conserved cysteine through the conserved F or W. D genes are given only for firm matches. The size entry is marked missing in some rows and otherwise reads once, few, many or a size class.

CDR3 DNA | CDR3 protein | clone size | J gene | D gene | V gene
TGTGCCAGCAGTGAAACTGGCAGACCAAACTATGGCTACACCTTC | CASSETGRPNYGYTF | . | TRBJ1-2 | . | TRBV6-1
TGTGCCAGCAGTGAAACTAGCGGACCAATCAATGAGCAGTTCTTC | CASSETSGPINEQFF | . | TRBJ2-1 | TRBD2 | TRBV2
TGTGCCAGCAGGCGCACAGGGGAGGGCAATCAGCCCCAGCATTTT | CASRRTGEGNQPQHF | . | TRBJ1-5 | TRBD1 | TRBV6-5
TGTGCCAGCCACGGACTCACCGGGGAGCTGTTTTTT | CASHGLTGELFF | . | TRBJ2-2 | . | TRBV6-5
TGTGCCAGCAGCCGCGGACAGGGGGAGACCCAGTACTTC | CASSRGQGETQYF | . | TRBJ2-5 | TRBD1 | TRBV7-9
TGCAGCGTTGAGGACGGGATCTCTGGGGCCAACGTCCTGACTTTC | CSVEDGISGANVLTF | . | TRBJ2-6 | . | TRBV29-1
TGCGCCAGCAGTCACCCCCGGGACACACAATCCTACGAGCAGTACTTC | CASSHPRDTQSYEQYF | once | TRBJ2-7 | . | TRBV23-1
TGTGCCAGCAGTTCTCGGGGGAACACTGAAGCTTTCTTT | CASSSRGNTEAFF | . | TRBJ1-1 | . | TRBV28
TGTGCCAGCAGTCCCCGTCCCTACGAGCAGTACTTC | CASSPRPYEQYF | . | TRBJ2-7 | . | TRBV6-6
TGCGCCAGCAGCTTGGGAGACAGGGGACGCCTCATATATTTT | CASSLGDRGRLIYF | . | TRBJ1-3 | TRBD1 | TRBV5-1
TGTGCCAGCAGCTTGACTAGCACAAACTACAATGAGCAGTTCTTC | CASSLTSTNYNEQFF | . | TRBJ2-1 | . | TRBV5-4
TGTGCCAGCAGCTTAACCTGGGTAGATACGCAGTATTTT | CASSLTWVDTQYF | . | TRBJ2-3 | . | TRBV7-3
TGTGCCAGCAGCCCCGCGGGCAGGGCGGCCGGGGCCAACGTCCTGACTTTC | CASSPAGRAAGANVLTF | . | TRBJ2-6 | . | TRBV7-3
TGTGCCAGCTCACTTACAGGGGGCGTAAACACCATATATTTT | CASSLTGGVNTIYF | . | TRBJ1-3 | TRBD1 | TRBV18
TGTGCCAGCAGCTCGGGACAGGGAGGTGGCGAGCAGTACTTC | CASSSGQGGGEQYF | . | TRBJ2-7 | TRBD1 | TRBV7-2
TGTGCCAGCAGCCCTGGACAGGGGGCGGTCGCAGATACGCAGTATTTT | CASSPGQGAVADTQYF | . | TRBJ2-3 | TRBD1 | TRBV7-2
TGTGCCTGGAGGGTGACAGTCTCTGGAAACACCATATATTTT | CAWRVTVSGNTIYF | . | TRBJ1-3 | . | TRBV30
TGTGCCAGCTCACCACAGGGGCCTGGCTACACCTTC | CASSPQGPGYTF | once | TRBJ1-2 | . | TRBV18
TGTGCCAGCACCCCCATCCTGGGAGGGAGTCAGGACGAGCAGTACTTC | CASTPILGGSQDEQYF | . | TRBJ2-7 | TRBD2 | TRBV7-9
TGTGCCAGCAGTTTAGAGACAGGGAGGGAGACCCAGTACTTC | CASSLETGRETQYF | . | TRBJ2-5 | . | TRBV27
TGTGCCAGCAGCCCTCCTGCAAAAGGAATCTATGGCTACACCTTC | CASSPPAKGIYGYTF | . | TRBJ1-2 | . | TRBV7-6
TGTGCCAGCAGCTTAAAGGGTAGCACAGATACGCAGTATTTT | CASSLKGSTDTQYF | . | TRBJ2-3 | . | TRBV7-9
TGTGCCAGCAGTAAAACAGGGGACACTGAAGCTTTCTTT | CASSKTGDTEAFF | few | TRBJ1-1 | TRBD1 | TRBV6-5
TGTGCCAGCAGCTCGAGGTCTAATCCGGAGACCCAGTACTTC | CASSSRSNPETQYF | . | TRBJ2-5 | . | TRBV11-2
TGCGCCAGCAGCTTGGGCGCCGAGCAGTACTTC | CASSLGAEQYF | . | TRBJ2-7 | . | TRBV5-1
TGCGCCAGCAGCGATTTGGGGACAGGGAACTCCGAGCAGTACTTC | CASSDLGTGNSEQYF | . | TRBJ2-7 | TRBD1 | TRBV5-1
TGTGCCAGCTCACCTTTACCGGGACAGGGGAGGACCGGGGAGCTGTTTTTT | CASSPLPGQGRTGELFF | . | TRBJ2-2 | TRBD1 | TRBV18
TGTGCCAGCAGTTTATACGAAGCGAGCGGCTCCTACAATGAGCAGTTCTTC | CASSLYEASGSYNEQFF | . | TRBJ2-1 | . | TRBV28
TGTGCCAGCAGTCCTCCGGGACAGGGTGAGACCCAGTACTTC | CASSPPGQGETQYF | . | TRBJ2-5 | TRBD1 | TRBV28
TGTGCCAGCAGCTTATTGGAAACTAGCGGGAGTTTCGGTGAGCAGTTCTTC | CASSLLETSGSFGEQFF | . | TRBJ2-1 | TRBD2 | TRBV11-2
TGTGCCAGCAGTGTTGCAGGGGCCAACGTCCTGACTTTC | CASSVAGANVLTF | . | TRBJ2-6 | . | TRBV6-5
TGTGCCAGCAGTACCGACCCCTCGGGAAACACCATATATTTT | CASSTDPSGNTIYF | . | TRBJ1-3 | . | TRBV28
TGTGCCAGCAGTTCTGGGACAGGGGGCAACAGAGGCTACACCTTC | CASSSGTGGNRGYTF | . | TRBJ1-2 | TRBD1 | TRBV27
TGTGCCAGCAGCCCAGGACACTACGAGCAGTACTTC | CASSPGHYEQYF | once | TRBJ2-7 | . | TRBV28
TGCGCCAGCAGCCCCCGGTTGTCTAGCGGACCCGAGGGGTACGAGCAGTACTTC | CASSPRLSSGPEGYEQYF | . | TRBJ2-7 | TRBD2 | TRBV5-1
TGTGCCAGTAGTATGAAGGGGTACAGGGAGATCGCCTACGAGCAGTACTTC | CASSMKGYREIAYEQYF | . | TRBJ2-7 | . | TRBV19
TGTGCCAGCACCACATACAATGAGCAGTTCTTC | CASTTYNEQFF | . | TRBJ2-1 | . | TRBV28
TGCGCCAGCAGCCCGGGAGTTCTGGATACGCAGTATTTT | CASSPGVLDTQYF | once | TRBJ2-3 | . | TRBV4-3
TGTGCCAGCAGCGCGGGACAGGCTCAACCCGAAGCTTTCTTT | CASSAGQAQPEAFF | . | TRBJ1-1 | TRBD1 | TRBV9
TGCGCCAGCAGCCGGATGACTGAAGCTTTCTTT | CASSRMTEAFF | . | TRBJ1-1 | . | TRBV4-1
TGTGCCAGTAGTATTACAGGGGTCTCTGGAAACACCATATATTTT | CASSITGVSGNTIYF | . | TRBJ1-3 | TRBD1 | TRBV19
TGTGCCAGCAGCTTAGACGTGGGGACCACAGATACGCAGTATTTT | CASSLDVGTTDTQYF | . | TRBJ2-3 | . | TRBV7-2
TGTGCCTGGAGTGTACTCGGGGGCAGTCAGCCCCAGCATTTT | CAWSVLGGSQPQHF | few | TRBJ1-5 | . | TRBV30
TGTGCCAGCAGAGAGAACTATGGCTACACCTTC | CASRENYGYTF | . | TRBJ1-2 | . | TRBV28
TGTGCCAGCAGTACCCAGACGGGGGGAAGGGGCTACACCTTC | CASSTQTGGRGYTF | . | TRBJ1-2 | . | TRBV28
TGTGCCAGCAGTGATGCTACATTGAACACTGAAGCTTTCTTT | CASSDATLNTEAFF | . | TRBJ1-1 | . | TRBV2
TGTGCCAGTAGTTTACCTCTTTCCTACGAGCAGTACTTC | CASSLPLSYEQYF | few | TRBJ2-7 | . | TRBV19
TGTGCCAGCAGCAAAGTACGACCGAGGGAGGGGGCAACTAATGAAAAACTGTTTTTT | CASSKVRPREGATNEKLFF | . | TRBJ1-4 | . | TRBV21-1
TGTGCCAGCAGTTACACGCGGGAGTTCCCCAAAAACATTCAGTACTTC | CASSYTREFPKNIQYF | . | TRBJ2-4 | TRBD2 | TRBV6-5
TGTGCCAGCAGTGAAGTACTAGCGGGAATAGGCGAGCAGTACTTC | CASSEVLAGIGEQYF | once | TRBJ2-7 | TRBD2 | TRBV6-1
TGTGCCAGCAGCTTGACCCTGGGAGAGCAGTACTTC | CASSLTLGEQYF | . | TRBJ2-7 | . | TRBV5-4
TGTGCCACCAGCAGAGATAGCGGAGGGGGCTATGGCTACACCTTC | CATSRDSGGGYGYTF | . | TRBJ1-2 | . | TRBV15
TGTGCCAGCAGCTTAGCTGGCAGGGCTGGCAATCAGCCCCAGCATTTT | CASSLAGRAGNQPQHF | . | TRBJ1-5 | . | TRBV7-9
TGTGCCAGCAGCTTTGACAGCTCTGGAAACACCATATATTTT | CASSFDSSGNTIYF | once | TRBJ1-3 | . | TRBV7-6
TGTGCCAGCAGACGTCAGACAGGGGACCCAGGGACCCAGTACTTC | CASRRQTGDPGTQYF | . | TRBJ2-5 | TRBD1 | TRBV27
TGTGCCAGCAGTGCTCGGGGCAGGGCAGCAGATACGCAGTATTTT | CASSARGRAADTQYF | . | TRBJ2-3 | . | TRBV2
TGTGCCAGCAGTTATAACCTAGCGGGAGACGAGCAGTACTTC | CASSYNLAGDEQYF | . | TRBJ2-7 | TRBD2 | TRBV27
TGTGCCAGCAGCCGAACGGGGGCAGGGAAGTACTCCTACAATGAGCAGTTCTTC | CASSRTGAGKYSYNEQFF | . | TRBJ2-1 | . | TRBV7-3
TGTGCCAGCAGCCGTGTAGGGGGCTCATCTGGAAACACCATATATTTT | CASSRVGGSSGNTIYF | . | TRBJ1-3 | TRBD1 | TRBV7-2
TGCAGCGTTGACGTAGGGCAGGGAGAATGGAACACTGAAGCTTTCTTT | CSVDVGQGEWNTEAFF | few | TRBJ1-1 | . | TRBV29-1